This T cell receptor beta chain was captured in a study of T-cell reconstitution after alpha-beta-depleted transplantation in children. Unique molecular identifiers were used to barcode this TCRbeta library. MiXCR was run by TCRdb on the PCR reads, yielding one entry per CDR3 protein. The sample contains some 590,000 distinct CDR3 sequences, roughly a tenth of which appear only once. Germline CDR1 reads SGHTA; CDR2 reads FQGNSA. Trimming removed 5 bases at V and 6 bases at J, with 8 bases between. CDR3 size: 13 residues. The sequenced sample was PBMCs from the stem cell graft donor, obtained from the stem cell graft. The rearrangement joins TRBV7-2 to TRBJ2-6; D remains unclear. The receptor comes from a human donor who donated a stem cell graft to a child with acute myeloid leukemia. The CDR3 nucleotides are TGTGCCAGCAGCACCAGACAGGCCAACGTCCTGACTTTC. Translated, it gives CASSTRQANVLTF. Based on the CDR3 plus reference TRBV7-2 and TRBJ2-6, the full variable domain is GAGVSQSPSNKVTEKGKDVELRCDPISGHTALYWYRQSLGQGLEFLIYFQGNSAPDKSGLPSDRFSAERTGGSVSTLTIQRTQQEDSAVYLCASSTRQANVLTFGAGSRLTVL.